This T cell receptor (beta chain) is drawn from a study of T cells in Graves' hyperthyroidism and ophthalmopathy. Overall study: Peripheral blood was taken when the disease was first diagnosed, before any treatment began.

Germline values: CDR1 SGHVS, CDR2 FQNEAQ. The CDR3 runs 16 residues. V was cut by 1 base and J by 2 bases, with 12 bases left in between. This clonotype was seen repeatedly, ten times or more. Its antigen remains unknown. Blood was obtained at the first hyperthyroidism diagnosis, which preceded any ophthalmopathy symptoms. The PBMCs studied were ones that came from 10 ml fresh peripheral blood. Researchers took RNA transcripts and amplified the TCR beta CDR3 regions from them. HTBI primers were the set used in a first-round RT-PCR of the TCR CDR3. TCRdb used MiXCR to reprocess the multiplex PCR reads, holding one entry per CDR3 protein. The table includes fewer than 650,000 distinct CDR3 sequences, approximately 13% detected once. Study conclusions and caveats: A model using 13 V-J features told ophthalmopathy apart from stable hyperthyroidism.

The source material was blood. This clonotype originated in a woman aged 25 to 45 with Graves' hyperthyroidism that later progressed to Graves' ophthalmopathy. V gene TRBV7-8 combines with J gene TRBJ2-1, with D possibly matching TRBD2 (6 bases). The CDR3 nucleotides read TGTGCCAGCAGCTTAGGGGGGGTTCCCCCCTACAATGAGCAGTTCTTC. Translated: CASSLGGVPPYNEQFF. Full variable domain (outside the CDR3, taken from reference TRBV7-8 and TRBJ2-1): GAGVSQSPRYKVAKRGQDVALRCDPISGHVSLFWYQQALGQGPEFLTYFQNEAQLDKSGLPSDRFFAERPEGSVSTLKIQRTQQEDSAVYLCASSLGGVPPYNEQFFGPGTRLTVL.